The next 21 T cell receptor beta chains were all read from a single sample in a study of T cells in Graves' hyperthyroidism and ophthalmopathy. Researchers amplified the TCR beta CDR3 regions from RNA transcripts. During a first-round RT-PCR of the TCR CDR3, the HTBI primer set was used. TCRdb reanalysed the multiplex PCR reads using MiXCR and keeps one entry per CDR3 protein. The sample has 530,000 or so distinct CDR3 sequences, roughly 50% seen once. The specimen sequenced was peripheral blood or thyroid tissue (not recorded which). The receptors shown here come from a woman aged 18 to 35 with Graves' hyperthyroidism.

This clonotype was seen repeatedly, ten times or more. The rearrangement links TRBV12-3 or TRBV12-4 to TRBJ2-5, with TRBD1 as a possible D gene (5 bases). The ends were cut back, 7 bases at V and 4 bases at J, with 19 bases in the middle. The CDR3 runs to 15 residues. CDR3 sequence reads: CASKKGRTGRETQYF. CDR3 nucleotides: TGTGCCAGCAAGAAGGGGCGAACAGGAAGAGAGACCCAGTACTTC.

The chain recombines TRBV27 with TRBJ1-3; D possibly corresponds to TRBD1 (6 bases). This CDR3 is 14 amino acids long. Germline CDR1 is MNHEY and CDR2 is SMNVEV (reference sequence). Trimming stripped 10 bases from V and 0 bases from J, with 13 bases between. The CDR3 sequence: CATRGADSGNTIYF. The CDR3 region has the DNA TGTGCCACGAGGGGGGCCGACTCTGGAAACACCATATATTTT.

This clonotype showed up just a few times. The V call is TRBV6-5, the J call TRBJ2-7; D unclear. The CDR3 covers 13 residues. V lost 2 bases and J 8 bases, leaving 13 bases between the germline ends. The V gene's germline CDR1 is MNHEY and CDR2 SVGAGI. CDR3 bases: TGTGCCAGCAGTTACCAGGTGACGGCCCAGCAGTACTTC. Translated, it gives CASSYQVTAQQYF.

V and J are TRBV7-9 and TRBJ2-7; 8 bases are shared with TRBD1. Gene TRBJ2-1 matches the end of the DNA better, so the J call may be wrong. CDR1 and CDR2 from the germline V gene are SEHNR and FQNEAQ (reference sequence). This CDR3 is built from 14 residues. CDR3 protein: CATGWGQENNEQFF. In DNA, the CDR3 is TGTGCCACGGGGTGGGGACAGGAGAACAATGAGCAGTTCTTC.

This clonotype was counted ten times or more. DNA of the CDR3: TGCAGTGCTAGAGTCACAGGGGAAGGAACCCAGCATTTT. Protein sequence: CSARVTGEGTQHF. The chain joins TRBV20-1 to TRBJ1-5, with TRBD1 matching 7 bases. Per germline, CDR1 DFQATT and CDR2 SNEGSKA (reference sequence). Trimming cost V 1 base and J 11 bases; bases outside gene matches: 8. The CDR3 spans 13 residues.

This clonotype was detected ten times or more. The genes are TRBV20-1 and TRBJ2-7; D not resolved. The CDR3 has 14 residues. The germline gives CDR1 DFQATT, CDR2 SNEGSKA (reference sequence). Trimming pared 5 bases from V and 2 bases from J, leaving 16 bases between. The CDR3 loop reads CSALKLRTTYEQYF. The CDR3 DNA follows: TGCAGTGCTTTGAAGCTTCGGACCACCTACGAGCAGTACTTC.

This clonotype was counted ten times or more. The chain has TRBV30 and TRBJ1-1; D is unresolved. The CDR3 covers 13 residues. Trimming shortened V by 4 bases and J by 4 bases, and 13 bases separated the two germline ends. Germline V CDR1 and CDR2: GTSNPN, SVGIG (reference sequence). The CDR3 DNA follows: TGTGCCTGGACCTTCTCCCGCACCACTGAAGCTTTCTTT. This gives the protein CAWTFSRTTEAFF.

In its sample, this clonotype was seen once. A read error may be the cause here, since a much bigger clone is one base away. This chain links TRBV20-1 with TRBJ2-2; 8 bases are a match to TRBD2. The CDR3 spans 14 residues. V was pared by 6 bases and J by 5 bases, with 8 bases of the junction left unmatched. Germline assignment: CDR1 DFQATT and CDR2 SNEGSKA (reference sequence). The CDR3 DNA reads as TGCAGTGCAAAGGGACTAGTCCAGACCGGGGAGCTGTTTTTT. The encoded protein is CSAKGLVQTGELFF.

The rearrangement links TRBV29-1 to TRBJ2-7; 16 positions agree with TRBD2. The CDR3 extends over 15 amino acids. Germline CDR1 is SQVTM and CDR2 is ANQGSEA. With 6 bases clipped from V and 7 bases from J, the junction kept 9 bases outside the gene matches. This CDR3 reads CSVTGTSGRAGEQYF. DNA for the CDR3: TGCAGCGTGACCGGGACTAGCGGGAGGGCCGGGGAGCAGTACTTC.

The chain recombines TRBV14 with TRBJ2-6; the match to TRBD1 covers 9 bases. CDR1 and CDR2 (germline): SGHDN, FVKESK. CDR3 length equals 19 residues. V trimming: 5 bases; J trimming: 0 bases; junction bases outside the gene matches: 11. CDR3 protein: CASSSQGQGPSSGANVLTF. The CDR3, as DNA: TGTGCCAGCAGCTCCCAGGGACAGGGTCCGAGCTCTGGGGCCAACGTCCTGACTTTC. The variable domain in full, completed from reference TRBV14 and TRBJ2-6, reads EAGVTQFPSHSVIEKGQTVTLRCDPISGHDNLYWYRRVMGKEIKFLLHFVKESKQDESGMPNNRFLAERTGGTYSTLKVQPAELEDSGVYFCASSSQGQGPSSGANVLTFGAGSRLTVL.

This clonotype appeared once. Possible read error: a much larger clone is one base away. The CDR3 nucleotides read TGTGCCAGTAGTGTAGATCTATTGGGAACTGAAGCTTTCTTT. Amino acids: CASSVDLLGTEAFF. J is TRBJ1-1 and V is TRBV19; D unresolved. CDR3 size: 14 residues. Germline V gene lookup returns CDR1 LNHDA and CDR2 SQIVND (reference sequence).

This clonotype was found once. The CDR3 region is CASTPGGQENYGYTF. Written as DNA, the CDR3 is TGTGCCAGCACCCCAGGCGGGCAGGAAAACTATGGCTACACCTTC. V and J are TRBV9 and TRBJ1-2, with D unresolved. Germline V gene lookup returns CDR1 SGDLS and CDR2 YYNGEE. This CDR3 contains 15 residues. The ends were cut back, 6 bases at V and 2 bases at J, with 17 bases in the middle.

This clonotype showed up many times. The V call is TRBV5-5, the J call TRBJ1-2; D possibly corresponds to TRBD1 (5 bases). The CDR3 length is 16 residues. Germline assignment: CDR1 SGHKS and CDR2 YYEKEE (reference sequence). V was pared by 3 bases and J by 4 bases, with 19 bases between. For the CDR3, the DNA is TGTGCCAGCAGCTCGAATACGGGGGGAGACCTCTATGGCTACACCTTC. Translated: CASSSNTGGDLYGYTF.

With respect to this clonotype: This may be a read error, as it is one base from a much larger clone. The chain carries TRBV7-2 and TRBJ2-2; 7 bases fit TRBD1. The CDR3 has 14 residues. Germline CDR1 SGHTA, CDR2 FQGNSA. The CDR3 loop reads CASSLGDSTEELFF. CDR3 DNA sequence: TGTGCCAGCAGCTTAGGGGACAGCACCGAGGAGCTGTTTTTT.

Points on this clonotype: The junction does not match germline at one end; this may be a read error. The rearrangement links TRBV29-1 to TRBJ1-2, with TRBD1 matching over 10 bases. This CDR3 comprises 12 residues. Germline-derived CDR1 and CDR2 are SQVTM and ANQGSEA. The CDR3 loop is CSVEGTGDGYTF. CDR3 DNA: TGCAGCGTCGAAGGGACAGGGGATGGCTACACCTTC. The full variable domain, rest sourced from reference TRBV29-1 and TRBJ1-2, is SAVISQKPSRDICQRGTSLTIQCQVDSQVTMMFWYRQQPGQSLTLIATANQGSEATYESGFVIDKFPISRPNLTFSTLTVSNMSPEDSSIYLCSVEGTGDGYTFGSGTRLTVV.

V gene TRBV20-1 combines with J gene TRBJ1-5; 7 bases align to TRBD1. The J segment lost 14 bases and the V segment lost 0 bases, leaving 16 bases of the junction unmatched. Germline CDR1 and CDR2: DFQATT and SNEGSKA (reference sequence). The CDR3 covers 15 residues. Written as DNA, the CDR3 is TGCAGTGCTAGAGACTCAAGAGGGGAGGGGGCCTACGAGCATTTT. This gives the protein CSARDSRGEGAYEHF.

The table lists this clonotype with many counts. The CDR3 region is CASMPLGQPNYGYTF. CDR3 coding DNA: TGTGCCAGCATGCCCCTCGGACAACCCAACTATGGCTACACCTTC. V and J are TRBV6-6 and TRBJ1-2, with a tentative D call TRBD1 (5 bases). Germline values: CDR1 MNHNY, CDR2 SVGAGI (reference sequence). The CDR3 has 15 amino acids. The germline V and J ends were trimmed by 7 bases and 2 bases, with 17 bases remaining between them.

The chain employs TRBV25-1 and TRBJ1-2; a weak D match, TRBD1 (5 bases). The ends were cut back, 8 bases at V and 4 bases at J, with 17 bases in the middle. The CDR3 sequence is 14 residues long. CDR1 is MGHDK, CDR2 SYGVNS, per germline. CDR3: CASVESPQGYGYTF. CDR3 DNA: TGTGCCAGCGTTGAATCACCCCAGGGCTATGGCTACACCTTC.

This clonotype was detected once. The gene calls are TRBV2 and TRBJ2-5, with TRBD2 identical over 14 bases. In germline, CDR1 is SNHLY, CDR2 FYNNEI. The trim removed 7 bases at V and 5 bases at J, leaving 12 bases unmatched. The CDR3 totals 17 residues. The CDR3 protein is CASTRQGGLAGDETQYF. The CDR3 DNA reads as TGTGCCAGCACCCGACAGGGGGGACTAGCGGGAGATGAGACCCAGTACTTC.

In its sample, this clonotype was seen a few times. The rearrangement uses TRBV4-1 and TRBJ1-5, with 9 bases matching TRBD1. Germline V gene sequence: CDR1 MGHRA, CDR2 YSYEKL. The V gene end was trimmed by 0 bases and the J gene end by 5 bases; junction bases not matched to a gene: 2. CDR3 length equals 15 residues. The CDR3 coding sequence is TGCGCCAGCAGCCAAGATCGACAGGGGGATCAGCCCCAGCATTTT. Translating gives CASSQDRQGDQPQHF.

The chain couples TRBV4-1 to TRBJ2-2; 9 bases map to TRBD2. The CDR3 runs to 16 residues. CDR1 is MGHRA, CDR2 YSYEKL, per germline. V dropped 5 bases and J dropped 6; count of bases not matched to a gene: 10. The CDR3, as DNA: TGCGCCAGCAGCTACGGGACTAGCAAATGGGCCGGGGAGCTGTTTTTT. Its translation: CASSYGTSKWAGELFF.